The following is a T cell receptor (beta chain) sequence with its context. Its antigen is not identified. The same CDR3 also results from other DNA sequences found in this sample. These data are taken from a study of T cell responses to AZD1222 COVID-19 vaccine. Points from the study as a whole: Only a handful of AZD1222 recipients, more than five in all, had baseline seropositivity. A rise in Spike-specific TCR breadth and depth followed two AZD1222 doses. The sample set comprised mostly white British donors with more females, and clonal diversity was possibly underestimated.

Some clones are missing from TCRdb's copy, which holds only in-frame ones; the method was immunoSEQ multiplex PCR. The table has more than 60,000 clones, under 90% seen once. The source was peripheral blood, collected 28 days after the second AZD1222 dose. This sequence was found in an adult who received the AZD1222 COVID-19 vaccine.

DNA of the CDR3: TGTGCCAGCAGCTTAGGGGGGGGTTACGAGCAGTACTTC. It specifies CASSLGGGYEQYF. The genes are TRBV7-8 and TRBJ2-7; 7 nucleotides line up with TRBD2. Germline CDR1 and CDR2: SGHVS and FQNEAQ. The CDR3 has 13 residues. The junction had 1 base not matched to a gene; V was cut back by 1 base and J by 4 bases.